These 8 T cell receptor beta chains were all obtained from the same sample, sequenced in a study of T cells in Graves' hyperthyroidism and ophthalmopathy. Amplified TCR beta CDR3 regions derived from RNA transcripts. TCR CDR3 regions were first amplified by RT-PCR with HTBI primers. TCRdb re-called the multiplex PCR reads with MiXCR, one entry per CDR3 protein. This table has 640,000 or so distinct CDR3 sequences, around 15% appearing once. The specimen sequenced was blood. Source of these receptors: a woman between 40 and 55 years old with Graves' ophthalmopathy.

This clonotype was seen at least ten times. V is TRBV15 and J is TRBJ2-5; possible D gene TRBD2, 5 bases. V lost 3 bases to trimming and J lost 1 base, with 12 bases between them. Germline CDR1 reads LNHNV; CDR2 reads YYDKDF (reference sequence). This CDR3 is built from 15 residues. This CDR3 is CATSSSDPFQETQYF. The CDR3 DNA sequence: TGTGCCACCAGCAGTAGCGACCCCTTCCAAGAGACCCAGTACTTC.

The CDR3 DNA sequence: TGTGCCAGTAGCGATACCGGGACGGCTAACACTGAAGCTTTCTTT. Amino acid sequence: CASSDTGTANTEAFF. The V gene is TRBV19, the J gene TRBJ1-1; D is perhaps TRBD1 (5 bases). CDR3 size: 15 residues. V lost 6 bases to trimming and J lost 2 bases, with 16 bases between them. Germline values: CDR1 LNHDA, CDR2 SQIVND (reference sequence).

The chain employs TRBV5-1 and TRBJ2-2; 9 bases agree with TRBD1. Germline CDR1 and CDR2: SGHRS and YFSETQ. The CDR3 totals 16 residues. The J segment lost 4 bases and the V segment lost 4 bases, leaving 8 bases of the junction unmatched. The CDR3 DNA sequence: TGCGCCAGCAGCCCACCGGGACAGGGACTCACCGGGGAGCTGTTTTTT. Translated, it gives CASSPPGQGLTGELFF. Full variable domain (rest looked up from reference TRBV5-1 and TRBJ2-2): KAGVTQTPRYLIKTRGQQVTLSCSPISGHRSVSWYQQTPGQGLQFLFEYFSETQRNKGNFPGRFSGRQFSNSRSEMNVSTLELGDSALYLCASSPPGQGLTGELFFGEGSRLTVL.

This clonotype appeared many times. V is TRBV7-9 and J is TRBJ1-1, with D perhaps matching TRBD1 (5 bases). Germline V gives CDR1 SEHNR, CDR2 FQNEAQ (reference sequence). There are 15 residues in the CDR3. Trimming removed 5 bases from V and 1 base from J, with 14 bases in between. CDR3 region: CASSDRSGTNTEAFF. Here the CDR3 DNA reads TGTGCCAGCAGCGATCGGTCGGGGACGAACACTGAAGCTTTCTTT.

This clonotype has ten or more counts. The rearrangement joins TRBV12-5 to TRBJ1-2; D call uncertain. V lost 1 base and J lost 6, with 6 bases in between. Germline V gene sequence: CDR1 LGHNT, CDR2 FRNRAP. The CDR3 has 12 residues. The CDR3 region is CASGLAGNGYTF. In DNA, the CDR3 is TGTGCTAGTGGTTTGGCCGGGAATGGCTACACCTTC.

In its sample, this clonotype was seen a few times. The chain links TRBV28 to TRBJ1-3; no definite D call. This CDR3 is built from 15 residues. CDR1 and CDR2 from the germline V gene are MDHEN and SYDVKM. V shed 3 bases and J shed 0 bases, with 9 bases lying between them. CDR3 coding DNA: TGTGCCAGCAGTTTCACATTAGTCTCTGGAAACACCATATATTTT. This codes for CASSFTLVSGNTIYF.

This clonotype has ten or more counts. The chain couples TRBV11-3 to TRBJ1-1, with no clear D. V was shortened by 3 bases and J by 9 bases, with 11 bases between the two germline ends. The V gene's germline CDR1 is SGHNT and CDR2 YENEEA. The CDR3 extends over 12 amino acids. CDR3 region: CASSFRGDQAFF. Written as DNA, the CDR3 is TGTGCCAGCAGCTTCCGGGGTGATCAAGCTTTCTTT. Variable domain in full (rest from reference TRBV11-3 and TRBJ1-1): EAGVVQSPRYKIIEKKQPVAFWCNPISGHNTLYWYLQNLGQGPELLIRYENEEAVDDSQLPKDRFSAERLKGVDSTLKIQPAELGDSAVYLCASSFRGDQAFFGQGTRLTVV.

There are many counts of this clonotype. The CDR3, as DNA: TGTGCCAGCAGTATTCAAGGGTCCTATGGCTACACCTTC. It specifies CASSIQGSYGYTF. The chain couples TRBV6-5 to TRBJ1-2, with D uncertain. V was cut by 5 bases and J by 4 bases, with 11 bases left in between. The CDR3 extends over 13 amino acids. Per germline, CDR1 MNHEY and CDR2 SVGAGI.